Shown below are 12 T cell receptor beta chains from a single sample sequenced in a study of blood T cell repertoires in COVID-19. The method was immunoSEQ multiplex PCR; TCRdb's version includes in-frame clones alone and lacks a portion of them. Of about 140,000 clones listed, more than 60% are singletons. Sequenced input: peripheral blood. These TCRs come from a middle-aged man with acute or convalescent COVID-19.

The chain recombines TRBV7-2 with TRBJ2-3; a weak D match, TRBD1 (6 bases). CDR1 is SGHTA and CDR2 is FQGNSA in the germline V gene. With 0 bases removed from V and 0 bases from J, the gap between germline ends came to 10 bases. The CDR3 consists of 16 residues. Here the CDR3 DNA reads TGTGCCAGCAGCTTAGCGGGGGCATATAGCACAGATACGCAGTATTTT. Protein: CASSLAGAYSTDTQYF.

This chain uses TRBV7-6 with TRBJ2-1, with D maybe TRBD2 (5 bases). The germline gives CDR1 SGHVS, CDR2 FNYEAQ. V gave up 2 bases and J gave up 0 bases, with 8 bases separating them. The CDR3 runs to 15 residues. The chain's CDR3 is CASSLRGSSYNEQFF. The CDR3 nucleotides read TGTGCCAGCAGCTTACGGGGTAGCTCCTACAATGAGCAGTTCTTC. The full variable domain, in which reference TRBV7-6 and TRBJ2-1 provide the parts outside the CDR3, is GAGVSQSPRYKVTKRGQDVALRCDPISGHVSLYWYRQALGQGPEFLTYFNYEAQQDKSGLPNDRFSAERPEGSISTLTIQRTEQRDSAMYRCASSLRGSSYNEQFFGPGTRLTVL.

V is TRBV14 and J is TRBJ2-1; TRBD2 is a possible D gene (6 bases). Germline CDR1 is SGHDN and CDR2 is FVKESK. There are 14 residues in the CDR3. Trimming took 0 bases from V and 15 from J, leaving 18 bases between them. The CDR3 spells CASSQDLAAEGRFF. CDR3 sequence (DNA): TGTGCCAGCAGCCAAGATCTGGCGGCGGAGGGTCGGTTCTTC.

The chain is built from TRBV5-1 and TRBJ2-7; 11 bases agree with TRBD2. The CDR3 has 16 amino acids. V was pared by 4 bases and J by 4 bases, with 10 bases of the junction left unmatched. The germline gives CDR1 SGHRS, CDR2 YFSETQ. The DNA for the CDR3 is TGCGCCAGCAGCATGACAGTAGCGGGGGGGCGGTACGAGCAGTACTTC. It specifies CASSMTVAGGRYEQYF.

This rearrangement joins TRBV5-1 to TRBJ1-5; D is ambiguous. This CDR3 is built from 13 residues. V lost 4 bases and J 2 bases, leaving 7 bases between the germline ends. Per the germline V gene, CDR1 is SGHRS and CDR2 is YFSETQ. CDR3 bases: TGCGCCAGCAGCGTTTCAGGCAATCAGCCCCAGCATTTT. As protein: CASSVSGNQPQHF. Looking up the rest from reference TRBV5-1 and TRBJ1-5 gives the full variable domain: KAGVTQTPRYLIKTRGQQVTLSCSPISGHRSVSWYQQTPGQGLQFLFEYFSETQRNKGNFPGRFSGRQFSNSRSEMNVSTLELGDSALYLCASSVSGNQPQHFGDGTRLSIL.

The gene calls are TRBV5-1 and TRBJ2-1; 8 nucleotides align to TRBD2. V lost 0 bases and J lost 7; bases outside the gene matches: 6. The CDR3 spans 15 residues. The germline V gene has CDR1 SGHRS and CDR2 YFSETQ. The DNA of the CDR3 is TGCGCCAGCAGCTTGGAAGGCGGGGGGATGAATGAGCAGTTCTTC. It encodes CASSLEGGGMNEQFF.

The J gene is TRBJ1-1, the V gene TRBV19, with D tentatively TRBD1 (5 bases). Trimming pared 10 bases from V and 6 bases from J, leaving 15 bases between. Per germline, CDR1 LNHDA and CDR2 SQIVND (reference sequence). CDR3 length: 12 residues. CDR3 sequence (DNA): TGTGCCACCTATAAAAGGGACTCTGAAGCTTTCTTT. Amino acids: CATYKRDSEAFF.

The chain carries TRBV5-1 and TRBJ2-5, with 7 bases that match TRBD1. The CDR3 loop spans 13 amino acids. V gave up 7 bases and J gave up 4 bases; unmatched junction bases: 7. The germline V gene encodes CDR1 SGHRS and CDR2 YFSETQ. DNA of the CDR3: TGCGCCAGCCGCAGGGGGTGGGGAGAGACCCAGTACTTC. Translating gives CASRRGWGETQYF.

This clone was counted at least ten times. V and J are TRBV3-1 (or the pseudogene TRBV3-2) and TRBJ2-2; 8 bases align to TRBD2. Germline CDR1 is LGHDT and CDR2 is YNNKEL (reference sequence). The CDR3 contains 14 residues. Trimming at V came to 1 base and at J to 7 bases, leaving 2 bases not matched to a gene. This CDR3 reads CASSQGTSFGELFF. CDR3 nucleotide sequence: TGTGCCAGCAGCCAAGGGACTAGCTTCGGGGAGCTGTTTTTT.

The chain carries TRBV10-3 and TRBJ2-5; 11 bases line up with TRBD1. Trimming cost V 6 bases and J 4 bases; bases outside gene matches: 7. The V gene's germline CDR1 is ENHRY and CDR2 SYGVKD. The CDR3 sequence is 15 residues long. CDR3: CAISQGQGVRETQYF. The CDR3 DNA reads TGTGCCATCAGCCAGGGACAGGGGGTCCGAGAGACCCAGTACTTC.

The V and J genes are TRBV6-2 or TRBV6-3 and TRBJ1-4, with D unresolved. The CDR3 has 15 residues. Germline CDR1 is MNHEY and CDR2 is SVGEGT. Trimming pared 4 bases from V and 3 bases from J, leaving 12 bases between. The CDR3 loop reads CASSSSVSSNEKLFF. In nucleotides, the CDR3 is TGTGCCAGCAGTTCATCAGTGTCATCTAATGAAAAACTGTTTTTT.

In nucleotides, the CDR3 is TGTGCCAGCAAAAAAGGGGACTATAGCAATCAGCCCCAGCATTTT. Its protein product is CASKKGDYSNQPQHF. The chain combines TRBV6-5 with TRBJ1-5, with D possibly matching TRBD1 (5 bases). The CDR3 is made up of 15 amino acids. V was trimmed by 7 bases and J by 0 bases, leaving 13 bases between them. Germline loops: CDR1 MNHEY, CDR2 SVGAGI.